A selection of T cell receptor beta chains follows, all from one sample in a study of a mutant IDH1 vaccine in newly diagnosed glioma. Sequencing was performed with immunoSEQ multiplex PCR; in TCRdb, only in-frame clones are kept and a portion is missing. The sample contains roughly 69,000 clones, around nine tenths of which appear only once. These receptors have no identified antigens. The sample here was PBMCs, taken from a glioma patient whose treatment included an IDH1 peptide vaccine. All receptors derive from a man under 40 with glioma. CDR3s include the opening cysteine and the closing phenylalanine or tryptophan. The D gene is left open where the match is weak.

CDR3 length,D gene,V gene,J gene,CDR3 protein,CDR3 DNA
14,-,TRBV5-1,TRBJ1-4,CASSLGAGEEKLFF,TGCGCCAGCAGCTTGGGGGCAGGGGAAGAAAAACTGTTTTTT
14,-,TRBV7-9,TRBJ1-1,CASSSLEGGPEAFF,TGTGCCAGCAGCTCCCTTGAGGGGGGCCCTGAAGCTTTCTTT
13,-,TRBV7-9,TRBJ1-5,CASSPDGNQPQHF,TGTGCCAGCAGCCCCGACGGGAATCAGCCCCAGCATTTT
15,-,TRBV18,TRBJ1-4,CASSPLPGANEKLFF,TGTGCCAGCTCACCACTACCGGGCGCCAATGAAAAACTGTTTTTT
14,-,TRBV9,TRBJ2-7,CASSVELGEYEQYF,TGTGCCAGCAGCGTAGAATTGGGCGAGTACGAGCAGTACTTC
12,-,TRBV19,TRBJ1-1,CASSRMNTEAFF,TGTGCCAGTAGCAGAATGAACACTGAAGCTTTCTTT
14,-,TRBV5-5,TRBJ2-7,CASSLLLGVYEQYF,TGTGCCAGCAGCTTATTACTAGGAGTCTACGAGCAGTACTTC
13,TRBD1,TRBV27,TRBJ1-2,CASSPGQGAGYTF,TGTGCCAGCAGCCCGGGACAGGGTGCTGGCTACACCTTC
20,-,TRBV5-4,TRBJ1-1,CASSFWRRFGLINMNTEAFF,TGTGCCAGCAGCTTTTGGCGGAGGTTTGGCCTGATAAACATGAACACTGAAGCTTTCTTT
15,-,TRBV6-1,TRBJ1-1,CASSELEAMNTEAFF,TGTGCCAGCAGTGAATTGGAGGCGATGAACACTGAAGCTTTCTTT